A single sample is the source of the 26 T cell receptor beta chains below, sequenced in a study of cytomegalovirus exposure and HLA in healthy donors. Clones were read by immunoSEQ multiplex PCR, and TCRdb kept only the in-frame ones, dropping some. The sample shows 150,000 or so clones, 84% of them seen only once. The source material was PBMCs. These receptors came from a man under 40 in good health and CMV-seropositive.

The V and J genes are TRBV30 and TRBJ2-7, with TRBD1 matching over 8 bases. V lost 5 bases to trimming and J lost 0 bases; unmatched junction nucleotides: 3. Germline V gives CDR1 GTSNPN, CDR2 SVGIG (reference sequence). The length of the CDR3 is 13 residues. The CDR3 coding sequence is TGTGCCTGGGCAGGGGGCTTCTCCTACGAGCAGTACTTC. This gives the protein CAWAGGFSYEQYF.

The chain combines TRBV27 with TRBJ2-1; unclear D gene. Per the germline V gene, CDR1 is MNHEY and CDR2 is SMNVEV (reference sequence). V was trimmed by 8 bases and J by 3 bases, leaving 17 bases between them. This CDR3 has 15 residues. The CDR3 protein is CASAPGLKVYNEQFF. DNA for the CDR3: TGTGCCAGCGCCCCCGGGTTAAAGGTCTACAATGAGCAGTTCTTC.

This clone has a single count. CDR3 nucleotides: TGTGCCAGCAGCTTAGGTATTGCTATAAGCACAGATACGCAGTATTTT. Translating gives CASSLGIAISTDTQYF. The chain carries TRBV11-1 and TRBJ2-3; no clear D gene. The CDR3 contains 16 residues. In germline, CDR1 is SGHAT, CDR2 FQDESV (reference sequence). The V end lost 1 base, the J end lost 0 bases, and 11 bases lay between the germline ends.

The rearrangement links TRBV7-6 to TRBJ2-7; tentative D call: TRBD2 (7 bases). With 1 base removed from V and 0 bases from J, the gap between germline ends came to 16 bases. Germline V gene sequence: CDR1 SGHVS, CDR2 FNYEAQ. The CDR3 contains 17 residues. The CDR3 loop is CASSLGSAGAFSYEQYF. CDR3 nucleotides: TGTGCCAGCAGCTTAGGGAGCGCGGGGGCATTCTCCTACGAGCAGTACTTC. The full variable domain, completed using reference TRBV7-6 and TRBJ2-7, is GAGVSQSPRYKVTKRGQDVALRCDPISGHVSLYWYRQALGQGPEFLTYFNYEAQQDKSGLPNDRFSAERPEGSISTLTIQRTEQRDSAMYRCASSLGSAGAFSYEQYFGPGTRLTVT.

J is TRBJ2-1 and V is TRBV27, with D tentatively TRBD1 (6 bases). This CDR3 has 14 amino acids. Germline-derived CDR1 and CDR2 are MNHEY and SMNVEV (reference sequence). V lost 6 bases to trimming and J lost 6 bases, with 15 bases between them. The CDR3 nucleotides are TGTGCCAGCAGCCCCGGACAGACCCCCAATGAGCAGTTCTTC. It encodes CASSPGQTPNEQFF.

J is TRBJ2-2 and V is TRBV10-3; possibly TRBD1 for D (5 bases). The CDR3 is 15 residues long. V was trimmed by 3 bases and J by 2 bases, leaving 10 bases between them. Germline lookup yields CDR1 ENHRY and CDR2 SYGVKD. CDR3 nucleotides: TGTGCCATCAGTGATAGACAGCTTAACACCGGGGAGCTGTTTTTT. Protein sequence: CAISDRQLNTGELFF.

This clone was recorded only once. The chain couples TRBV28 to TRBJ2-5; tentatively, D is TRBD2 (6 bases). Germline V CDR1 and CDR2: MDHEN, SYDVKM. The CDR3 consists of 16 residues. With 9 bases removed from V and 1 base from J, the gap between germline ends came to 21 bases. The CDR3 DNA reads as TGTGCCAGTACCCCGCGGGGCCTCTGGGTCCAAGAGACCCAGTACTTC. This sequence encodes CASTPRGLWVQETQYF.

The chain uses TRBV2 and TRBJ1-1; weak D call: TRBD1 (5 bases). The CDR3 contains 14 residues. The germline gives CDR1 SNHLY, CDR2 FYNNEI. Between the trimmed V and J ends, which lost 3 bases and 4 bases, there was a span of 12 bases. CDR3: CASSEAREGTEAFF. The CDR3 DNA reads TGTGCCAGCAGTGAGGCCAGGGAGGGCACTGAAGCTTTCTTT.

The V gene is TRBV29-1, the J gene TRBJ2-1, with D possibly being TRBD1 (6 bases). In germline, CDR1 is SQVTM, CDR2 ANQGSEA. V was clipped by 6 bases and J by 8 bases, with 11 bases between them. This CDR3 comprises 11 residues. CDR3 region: CSVPGVHEQFF. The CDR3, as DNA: TGCAGCGTCCCAGGGGTGCATGAGCAGTTCTTC.

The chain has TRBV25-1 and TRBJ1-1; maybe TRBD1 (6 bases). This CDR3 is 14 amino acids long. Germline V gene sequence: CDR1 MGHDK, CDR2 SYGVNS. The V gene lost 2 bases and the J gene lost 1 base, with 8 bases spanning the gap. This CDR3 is CASSEHRANTEAFF. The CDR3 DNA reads TGTGCCAGCAGTGAACACAGGGCGAACACTGAAGCTTTCTTT.

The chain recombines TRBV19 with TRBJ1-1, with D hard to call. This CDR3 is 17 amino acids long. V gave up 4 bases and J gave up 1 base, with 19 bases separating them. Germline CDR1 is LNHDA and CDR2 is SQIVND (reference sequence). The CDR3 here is CASSKGRRLTSNTEAFF. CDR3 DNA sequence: TGTGCCAGTAGTAAAGGTCGCAGGTTGACATCGAACACTGAAGCTTTCTTT.

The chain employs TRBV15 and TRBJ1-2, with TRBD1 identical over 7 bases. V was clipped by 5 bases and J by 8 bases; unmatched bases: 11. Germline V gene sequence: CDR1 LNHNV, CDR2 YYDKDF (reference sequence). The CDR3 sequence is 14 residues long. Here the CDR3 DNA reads TGTGCCACCAGCCTAGACAGGGTACGAACGGGCTACACCTTC. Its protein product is CATSLDRVRTGYTF.

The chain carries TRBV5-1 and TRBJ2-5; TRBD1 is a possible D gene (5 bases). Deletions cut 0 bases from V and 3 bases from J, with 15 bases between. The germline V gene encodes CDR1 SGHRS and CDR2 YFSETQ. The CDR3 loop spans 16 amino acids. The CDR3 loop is CASSLDRLLGKETQYF. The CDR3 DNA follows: TGCGCCAGCAGCTTGGACAGGCTCCTTGGGAAAGAGACCCAGTACTTC.

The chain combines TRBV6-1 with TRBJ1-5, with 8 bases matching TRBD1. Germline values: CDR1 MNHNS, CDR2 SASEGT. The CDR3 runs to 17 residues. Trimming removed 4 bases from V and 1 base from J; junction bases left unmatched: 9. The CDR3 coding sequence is TGTGCCAGCAGTGCAGCAGGGGGCCAGGGGAGCAATCAGCCCCAGCATTTT. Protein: CASSAAGGQGSNQPQHF.

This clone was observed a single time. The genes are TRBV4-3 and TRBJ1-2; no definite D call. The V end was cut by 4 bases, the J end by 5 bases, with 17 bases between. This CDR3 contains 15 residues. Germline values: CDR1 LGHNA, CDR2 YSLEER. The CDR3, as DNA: TGCGCCAGCAGCCCCACACAGCATCGGATTTATGGCTACACCTTC. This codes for CASSPTQHRIYGYTF.

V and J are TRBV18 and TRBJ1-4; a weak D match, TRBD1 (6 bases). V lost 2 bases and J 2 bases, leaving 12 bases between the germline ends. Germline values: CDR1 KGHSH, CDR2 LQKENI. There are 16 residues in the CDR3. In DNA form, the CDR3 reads TGTGCCAGCTCACCAGATACAGGGTCCACTAATGAAAAACTGTTTTTT. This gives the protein CASSPDTGSTNEKLFF.

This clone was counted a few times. The CDR3 is CASSARPAYEQYF. Here the CDR3 DNA reads TGTGCCAGCAGTGCGCGGCCTGCCTACGAGCAGTACTTC. V and J are TRBV2 and TRBJ2-7; no reliable D call. CDR3 length equals 13 residues. V was trimmed by 4 bases and J by 2 bases, leaving 9 bases between them. CDR1 and CDR2 (germline): SNHLY, FYNNEI.

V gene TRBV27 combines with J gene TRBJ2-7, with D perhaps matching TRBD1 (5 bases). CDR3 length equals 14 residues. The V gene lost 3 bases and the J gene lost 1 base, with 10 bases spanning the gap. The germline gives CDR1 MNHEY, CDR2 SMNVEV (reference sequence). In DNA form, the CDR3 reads TGTGCCAGCAGTTTGCGCAGGGATTCCTACGAGCAGTACTTC. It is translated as CASSLRRDSYEQYF.

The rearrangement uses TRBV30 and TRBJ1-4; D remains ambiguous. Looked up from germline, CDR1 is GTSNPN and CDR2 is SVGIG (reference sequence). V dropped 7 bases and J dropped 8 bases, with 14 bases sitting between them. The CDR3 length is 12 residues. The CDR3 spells CASGNGWEKLFF. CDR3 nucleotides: TGTGCCTCGGGAAATGGGTGGGAAAAACTGTTTTTT. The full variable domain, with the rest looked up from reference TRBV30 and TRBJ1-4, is SQTIHQWPATLVQPVGSPLSLECTVEGTSNPNLYWYRQAAGRGLQLLFYSVGIGQISSEVPQNLSASRPQDRQFILSSKKLLLSDSGFYLCASGNGWEKLFFGSGTQLSVL.

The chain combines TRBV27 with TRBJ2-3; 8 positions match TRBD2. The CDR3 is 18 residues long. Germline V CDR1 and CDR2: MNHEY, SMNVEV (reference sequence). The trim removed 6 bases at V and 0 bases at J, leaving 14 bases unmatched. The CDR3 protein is CASRGLAGVPPSTDTQYF. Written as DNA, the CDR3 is TGTGCCAGCAGGGGGCTAGCGGGCGTTCCTCCTAGCACAGATACGCAGTATTTT.

The CDR3 sequence is CASSIGQGFGGELFF. In DNA form, the CDR3 reads TGTGCCAGTAGTATCGGGCAGGGTTTTGGCGGGGAGCTGTTTTTT. J is TRBJ2-2 and V is TRBV19, with a weak D call TRBD1 (5 bases). Per germline, CDR1 LNHDA and CDR2 SQIVND (reference sequence). Trimming took 3 bases from V and 7 from J, leaving 15 bases between them. This CDR3 region has 15 residues.

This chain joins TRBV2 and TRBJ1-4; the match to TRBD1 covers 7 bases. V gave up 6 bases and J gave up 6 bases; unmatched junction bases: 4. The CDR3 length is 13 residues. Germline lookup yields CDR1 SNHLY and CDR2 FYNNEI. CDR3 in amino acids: CASSTDRDEKLFF. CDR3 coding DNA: TGTGCCAGCAGCACTGACAGGGATGAAAAACTGTTTTTT.

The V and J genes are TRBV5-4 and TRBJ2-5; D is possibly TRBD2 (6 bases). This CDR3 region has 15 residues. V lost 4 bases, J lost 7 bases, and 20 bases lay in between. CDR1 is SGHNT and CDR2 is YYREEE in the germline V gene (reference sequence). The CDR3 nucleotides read TGTGCCAGCAGCCCCGATGGTGGAGGGCGGGGGACCCAGTACTTC. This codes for CASSPDGGGRGTQYF. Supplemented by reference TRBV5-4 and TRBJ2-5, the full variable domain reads ETGVTQSPTHLIKTRGQQVTLRCSSQSGHNTVSWYQQALGQGPQFIFQYYREEENGRGNFPPRFSGLQFPNYSSELNVNALELDDSALYLCASSPDGGGRGTQYFGPGTRLLVL.

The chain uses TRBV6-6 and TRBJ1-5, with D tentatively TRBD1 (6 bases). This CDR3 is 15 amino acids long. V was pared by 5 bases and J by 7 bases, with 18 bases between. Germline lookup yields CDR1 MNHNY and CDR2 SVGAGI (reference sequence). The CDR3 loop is CASSPESGARQPQHF. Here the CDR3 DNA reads TGTGCCAGCAGTCCGGAGTCAGGGGCTCGCCAGCCCCAGCATTTT.

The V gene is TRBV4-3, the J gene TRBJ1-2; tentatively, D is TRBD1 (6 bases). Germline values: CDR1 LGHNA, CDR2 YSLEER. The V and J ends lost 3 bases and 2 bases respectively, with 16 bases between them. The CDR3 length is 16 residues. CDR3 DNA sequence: TGCGCCAGCAGCCAGCATGGGGACACCATAAACTATGGCTACACCTTC. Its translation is CASSQHGDTINYGYTF.

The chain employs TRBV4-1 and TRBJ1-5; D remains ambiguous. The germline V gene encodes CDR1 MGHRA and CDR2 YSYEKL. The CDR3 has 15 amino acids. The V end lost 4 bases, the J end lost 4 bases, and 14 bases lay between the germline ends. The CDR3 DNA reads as TGCGCCAGCAGCCCCTTGAGGGAGGGAAATCAGCCCCAGCATTTT. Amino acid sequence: CASSPLREGNQPQHF.